The 24 T cell receptor beta chains below were found in one sample sequenced in a study of cytomegalovirus exposure and HLA in healthy donors. The PCR used 60 Vbeta and 13 Jbeta primers. TCRdb's table, derived via immunoSEQ multiplex PCR, lists solely in-frame clones and lacks some. The data contain approximately 92,000 clones, about three quarters of them singletons. Material: PBMCs. These receptors came from a man in his fifties or sixties in good health and CMV-seronegative.

The V gene is TRBV6-5, the J gene TRBJ1-5; possibly TRBD1 for D (6 bases). Germline assignment: CDR1 MNHEY and CDR2 SVGAGI. CDR3 size: 14 residues. Trimming shortened V by 8 bases and J by 0 bases, and 11 bases separated the two germline ends. The CDR3 DNA sequence: TGTGCCAGCGCTACAGGGTATAGCAATCAGCCCCAGCATTTT. It translates to CASATGYSNQPQHF.

The chain links TRBV28 to TRBJ1-1; 7 positions match TRBD1. The V gene's germline CDR1 is MDHEN and CDR2 SYDVKM. V was pared by 5 bases and J by 7 bases, with 10 bases of the junction left unmatched. CDR3 length: 14 amino acids. In DNA, the CDR3 is TGTGCCAGCAGTGCCCTAGGGGGCACGGTTGAAGCTTTCTTT. Amino acid sequence: CASSALGGTVEAFF.

V gene TRBV2 combines with J gene TRBJ1-5; 10 positions match TRBD1. Germline V gene lookup returns CDR1 SNHLY and CDR2 FYNNEI. CDR3 length: 13 residues. The V segment lost 6 bases and the J segment 6 bases; nucleotides outside the gene matches: 2. CDR3 sequence (DNA): TGTGCCAGCAGCGGACAGGGGGTTCAGCCCCAGCATTTT. This sequence encodes CASSGQGVQPQHF.

The CDR3 protein is CASSRYGGRANTGELFF. As DNA, the CDR3 is TGTGCCAGCAGCCGTTATGGCGGGAGGGCCAACACCGGGGAGCTGTTTTTT. This chain uses TRBV27 with TRBJ2-2; 9 bases match TRBD2. This CDR3 has 17 residues. Germline CDR1 reads MNHEY; CDR2 reads SMNVEV (reference sequence). J gave up 2 bases and V 6 bases, and 10 bases lay outside the gene matches.

This chain uses TRBV29-1 with TRBJ1-2; TRBD1 agrees at 10 bases. The V gene end was trimmed by 6 bases and the J gene end by 2 bases; junction bases not matched to a gene: 6. Germline loops: CDR1 SQVTM, CDR2 ANQGSEA. The CDR3 is 14 amino acids. In DNA form, the CDR3 reads TGCAGCGTCGGGCAGACAGGGGGCAACTATGGCTACACCTTC. Amino acid sequence: CSVGQTGGNYGYTF.

This chain uses TRBV5-6 with TRBJ2-7, with TRBD2 identical over 11 bases. The germline V gene encodes CDR1 SGHDT and CDR2 YYEEEE. V shed 0 bases and J 6 bases; nucleotides not matched to a gene: 17. The CDR3 is 19 residues long. DNA for the CDR3: TGTGCCAGCAGCTTGGTTCGCCTGTTCACTAGCGGGAGTTCAGTCGAGCAGTACTTC. As protein: CASSLVRLFTSGSSVEQYF.

The CDR3 is CAWRSRGAQKVQYF. The CDR3 nucleotides are TGTGCCTGGAGGAGCAGGGGCGCTCAGAAAGTCCAGTACTTC. The chain is built from TRBV30 and TRBJ2-5, with a weak D call TRBD1 (6 bases). This CDR3 region has 14 residues. In germline, CDR1 is GTSNPN, CDR2 SVGIG (reference sequence). V lost 3 bases and J 10 bases, leaving 21 bases between the germline ends.

The sample holds a few counts of this clone. V and J are TRBV30 and TRBJ1-2; D remains ambiguous. This CDR3 spans 11 amino acids. V gave up 1 base and J gave up 7 bases, with 7 bases separating them. Germline V lookup: CDR1 GTSNPN, CDR2 SVGIG (reference sequence). The CDR3 bases are TGTGCCTGGAGTGGGACTTCTGGCTACACCTTC. The encoded protein is CAWSGTSGYTF.

The chain joins TRBV10-3 to TRBJ2-5, with TRBD2 identical over 8 bases. CDR3 length equals 15 residues. Germline-derived CDR1 and CDR2 are ENHRY and SYGVKD. With V trimmed by 7 bases and J by 1 base, 8 bases remained unmatched. CDR3 sequence: CAIKLGGGSQETQYF. CDR3 nucleotides: TGTGCCATCAAGTTGGGCGGGGGGTCCCAAGAGACCCAGTACTTC.

The chain is built from TRBV19 and TRBJ2-6, with a possible D match to TRBD2 (5 bases). V was shortened by 10 bases and J by 1 base, with 14 bases between the two germline ends. Germline CDR1 is LNHDA and CDR2 is SQIVND (reference sequence). CDR3 size: 15 residues. CDR3 region: CATRISGSGANVLTF. The CDR3 DNA sequence: TGTGCCACTAGGATAAGCGGTTCTGGGGCCAACGTCCTGACTTTC. Using reference TRBV19 and TRBJ2-6 for the parts outside the CDR3, the full variable domain is DGGITQSPKYLFRKEGQNVTLSCEQNLNHDAMYWYRQDPGQGLRLIYYSQIVNDFQKGDIAEGYSVSREKKESFPLTVTSAQKNPTAFYLCATRISGSGANVLTFGAGSRLTVL.

The chain uses TRBV9 and TRBJ2-1; tentatively, D is TRBD1 (6 bases). Germline lookup yields CDR1 SGDLS and CDR2 YYNGEE. Trimming pared 3 bases from V and 3 bases from J, leaving 19 bases between. This CDR3 comprises 17 residues. As DNA, the CDR3 is TGTGCCAGCAGCGCCTATTACAGGGCAGTAAACTACAATGAGCAGTTCTTC. This encodes CASSAYYRAVNYNEQFF. The full variable domain, with the rest looked up from reference TRBV9 and TRBJ2-1, is DSGVTQTPKHLITATGQRVTLRCSPRSGDLSVYWYQQSLDQGLQFLIQYYNGEERAKGNILERFSAQQFPDLHSELNLSSLELGDSALYFCASSAYYRAVNYNEQFFGPGTRLTVL.

The rearrangement uses TRBV4-3 and TRBJ2-3; D gene unclear. This CDR3 region has 13 residues. With 1 base removed from V and 3 bases from J, the gap between germline ends came to 5 bases. CDR1 LGHNA and CDR2 YSLEER come from the germline V gene. CDR3 amino acids: CASSQGATDTQYF. Written as DNA, the CDR3 is TGCGCCAGCAGCCAAGGAGCGACAGATACGCAGTATTTT.

This clone showed up just once. The chain couples TRBV9 to TRBJ1-1; D might be TRBD1 (5 bases). The CDR3 consists of 16 residues. Germline V lookup: CDR1 SGDLS, CDR2 YYNGEE. V lost 3 bases and J 6 bases, leaving 21 bases between the germline ends. The CDR3: CASSENIEQGNPEAFF. The CDR3 DNA sequence: TGTGCCAGCAGCGAAAATATAGAGCAGGGAAACCCTGAAGCTTTCTTT.

The chain combines TRBV5-6 with TRBJ2-4, with TRBD1 as a possible D gene (6 bases). The germline V gene encodes CDR1 SGHDT and CDR2 YYEEEE. The CDR3 contains 16 residues. Trimming took off 1 base at V and 6 bases at J, with 17 bases between the two ends. The CDR3 DNA reads as TGTGCCAGCAGCTTGCTGACAGGTGGTGGCCTAAACATTCAGTACTTC. Its protein product is CASSLLTGGGLNIQYF.

This clone was seen more than once but under ten times. The CDR3 region has the DNA TGTGCCAGCAGTTATTTAGCGCTAGCGGATTACTACGAGCAGTACTTC. Amino acids: CASSYLALADYYEQYF. The chain links TRBV6-6 to TRBJ2-7, with 7 positions matching TRBD2. Looked up from germline, CDR1 is MNHNY and CDR2 is SVGAGI (reference sequence). The V segment lost 3 bases and the J segment 3 bases; nucleotides outside the gene matches: 11. This CDR3 spans 16 amino acids.

The chain carries TRBV15 and TRBJ2-7; 7 bases are shared with TRBD1. Germline CDR1 reads LNHNV; CDR2 reads YYDKDF (reference sequence). Germline trimming cut 3 bases from V and 6 bases from J; bases unmatched to any gene: 14. The CDR3 spans 16 residues. The CDR3 DNA follows: TGTGCCACCAGCAGCGCCCGTCGACAGGGTCAGGTCGAGCAGTACTTC. Protein product: CATSSARRQGQVEQYF.

This chain links TRBV5-1 with TRBJ2-2; D is perhaps TRBD2 (6 bases). The germline gives CDR1 SGHRS, CDR2 YFSETQ. The CDR3 has 15 amino acids. The germline V and J ends were trimmed by 4 bases and 3 bases, with 13 bases remaining between them. CDR3 DNA: TGCGCCAGCAGCCCTGACCGGAGGGACACCGGGGAGCTGTTTTTT. Translation: CASSPDRRDTGELFF.

The chain joins TRBV5-1 to TRBJ2-2; D is perhaps TRBD1 (7 bases). CDR3 length: 15 residues. Germline CDR1 reads SGHRS; CDR2 reads YFSETQ. V lost 2 bases, J lost 4 bases, and 12 bases lay in between. CDR3 coding DNA: TGCGCCAGCAGCTTAGGAGGGGGCCCCACCGGGGAGCTGTTTTTT. Amino acid sequence: CASSLGGGPTGELFF.

Of note for this clone: The junction shows a germline mismatch at one end, possibly a read error. The chain uses TRBV6-6 and TRBJ1-4, with a tentative D call TRBD1 (6 bases). CDR1 and CDR2 from the germline V gene are MNHNY and SVGAGI (reference sequence). CDR3 length: 14 residues. The CDR3 coding sequence is TGTGCCGGCAGCCCGGACAGAAGAAATGAAAAACTGTTTTTT. This codes for CAGSPDRRNEKLFF.

V usage is TRBV5-1 and J usage is TRBJ2-7, with TRBD2 identical over 9 bases. Germline V gene data show CDR1 as SGHRS and CDR2 as YFSETQ. V gave up 4 bases and J gave up 4 bases; unmatched junction bases: 9. The CDR3 is 15 amino acids. Here the CDR3 DNA reads TGCGCCAGCAGCCCTATCGAGCGGGGGGTATACGAGCAGTACTTC. Protein sequence: CASSPIERGVYEQYF. Full variable domain (outside the CDR3, taken from reference TRBV5-1 and TRBJ2-7): KAGVTQTPRYLIKTRGQQVTLSCSPISGHRSVSWYQQTPGQGLQFLFEYFSETQRNKGNFPGRFSGRQFSNSRSEMNVSTLELGDSALYLCASSPIERGVYEQYFGPGTRLTVT.

The V gene is TRBV6-5, the J gene TRBJ1-2; D gene ambiguous. Trimming left V 8 bases short and J 4 bases short, with 11 bases between. Germline-derived CDR1 and CDR2 are MNHEY and SVGAGI. The CDR3 spans 12 residues. The CDR3 is CASGEGSYGYTF. In DNA, the CDR3 is TGTGCCAGCGGAGAGGGCAGCTATGGCTACACCTTC.

This sequence joins TRBV19 and TRBJ2-3; possible D gene TRBD2, 6 bases. Germline V CDR1 and CDR2: LNHDA, SQIVND (reference sequence). The CDR3 is 15 residues long. Trimming left V 5 bases short and J 0 bases short, with 12 bases between. The DNA of the CDR3 is TGTGCCAGTAGTTCCCGGCGGGACAGCACAGATACGCAGTATTTT. It is translated as CASSSRRDSTDTQYF. Full variable domain (remainder filled in from reference TRBV19 and TRBJ2-3): DGGITQSPKYLFRKEGQNVTLSCEQNLNHDAMYWYRQDPGQGLRLIYYSQIVNDFQKGDIAEGYSVSREKKESFPLTVTSAQKNPTAFYLCASSSRRDSTDTQYFGPGTRLTVL.

The CDR3 DNA reads TGCGCCAGCAGAAGGGGGACGAGCTCCTACGAGCAGTACTTC. It translates to CASRRGTSSYEQYF. The J gene is TRBJ2-7, the V gene TRBV4-1; D possibly corresponds to TRBD1 (6 bases). V lost 6 bases, J lost 0 bases, and 12 bases lay in between. The CDR3 sequence is 14 residues long. From germline, CDR1 is MGHRA and CDR2 YSYEKL.

CDR3 nucleotide sequence: TGTGCCAGCAGCGTAGCAATTAGCGGGGGGACTAGGGGCGACGGGGAGCTGTTTTTT. Translated, it gives CASSVAISGGTRGDGELFF. The chain recombines TRBV9 with TRBJ2-2; 10 bases align to TRBD2. There are 19 residues in the CDR3. V shed 0 bases and J 7 bases; nucleotides not matched to a gene: 15. Germline-derived CDR1 and CDR2 are SGDLS and YYNGEE.